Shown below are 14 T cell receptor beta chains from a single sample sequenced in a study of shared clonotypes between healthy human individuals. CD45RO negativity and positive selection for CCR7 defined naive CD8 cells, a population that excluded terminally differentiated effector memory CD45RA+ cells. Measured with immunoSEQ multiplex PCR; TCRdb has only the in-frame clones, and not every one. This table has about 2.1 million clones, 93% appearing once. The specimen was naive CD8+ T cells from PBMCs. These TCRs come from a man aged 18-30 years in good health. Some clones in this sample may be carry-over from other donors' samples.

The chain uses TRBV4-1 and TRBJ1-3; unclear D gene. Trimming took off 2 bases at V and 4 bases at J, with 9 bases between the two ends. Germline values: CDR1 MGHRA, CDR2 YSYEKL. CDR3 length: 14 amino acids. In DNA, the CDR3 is TGCGCCAGCAGCCAAAGCCCTAAAGGAAACACCATATATTTT. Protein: CASSQSPKGNTIYF.

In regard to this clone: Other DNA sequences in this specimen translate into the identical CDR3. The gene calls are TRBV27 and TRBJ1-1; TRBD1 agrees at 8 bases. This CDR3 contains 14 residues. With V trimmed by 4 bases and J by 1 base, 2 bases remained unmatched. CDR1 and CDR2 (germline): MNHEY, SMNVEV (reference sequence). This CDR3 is CASSSTGANTEAFF. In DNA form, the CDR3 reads TGTGCCAGCAGTTCGACAGGGGCGAACACTGAAGCTTTCTTT.

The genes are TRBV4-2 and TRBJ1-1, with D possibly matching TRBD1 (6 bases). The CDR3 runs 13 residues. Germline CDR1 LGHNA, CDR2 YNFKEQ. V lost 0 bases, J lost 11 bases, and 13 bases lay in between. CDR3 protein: CASSQDRGGWAFF. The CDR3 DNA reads TGTGCCAGCAGCCAAGATAGGGGGGGTTGGGCTTTCTTT.

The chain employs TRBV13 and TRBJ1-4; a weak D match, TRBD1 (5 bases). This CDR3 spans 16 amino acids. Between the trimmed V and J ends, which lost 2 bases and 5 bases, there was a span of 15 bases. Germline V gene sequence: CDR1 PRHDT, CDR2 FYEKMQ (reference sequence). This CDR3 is CASSLSHGTENEKLFF. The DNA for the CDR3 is TGTGCCAGCAGCTTAAGTCATGGGACGGAAAATGAAAAACTGTTTTTT. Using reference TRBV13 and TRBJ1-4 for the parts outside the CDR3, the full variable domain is AAGVIQSPRHLIKEKRETATLKCYPIPRHDTVYWYQQGPGQDPQFLISFYEKMQSDKGSIPDRFSAQQFSDYHSELNMSSLELGDSALYFCASSLSHGTENEKLFFGSGTQLSVL.

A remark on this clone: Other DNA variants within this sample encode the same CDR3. CDR3: CASSIFLAGVYEQYF. The CDR3 coding sequence is TGTGCCAGTAGTATTTTTTTGGCGGGAGTGTACGAGCAGTACTTC. The chain links TRBV19 to TRBJ2-7, with TRBD2 identical over 7 bases. Losses at the gene ends were 3 bases for V and 4 bases for J; bases not matched to a gene: 9. The CDR3 has 15 amino acids. CDR1 is LNHDA and CDR2 is SQIVND in the germline V gene (reference sequence).

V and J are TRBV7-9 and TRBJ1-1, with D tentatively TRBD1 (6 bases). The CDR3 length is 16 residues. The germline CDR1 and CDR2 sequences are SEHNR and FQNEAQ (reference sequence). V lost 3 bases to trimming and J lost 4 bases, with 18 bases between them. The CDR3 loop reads CASSFPRGGVLTEAFF. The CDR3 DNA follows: TGTGCCAGCAGCTTCCCTAGGGGGGGGGTTCTCACTGAAGCTTTCTTT.

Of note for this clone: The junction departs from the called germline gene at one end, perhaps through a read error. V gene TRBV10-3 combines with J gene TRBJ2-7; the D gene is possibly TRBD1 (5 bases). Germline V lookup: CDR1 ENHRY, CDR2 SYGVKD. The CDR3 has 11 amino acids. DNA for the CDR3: TGTGCCATCAGTGTCGAGGACAAGGTCTGCTTC. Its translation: CAISVEDKVCF.

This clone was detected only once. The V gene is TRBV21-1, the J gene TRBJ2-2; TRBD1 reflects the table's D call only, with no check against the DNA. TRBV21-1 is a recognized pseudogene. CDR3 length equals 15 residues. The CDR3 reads CASTLDRTNTGELFF. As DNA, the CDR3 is TGTGCCAGCACCCTAGACAGGACCAACACCGGGGAGCTGTTTTTT.

CDR3 sequence: CASSSVPGQERRTDTQYF. CDR3 in DNA: TGTGCCAGCAGCTCCGTCCCGGGACAGGAAAGGCGCACAGATACGCAGTATTTT. V and J are TRBV7-6 and TRBJ2-3, with TRBD1 matching over 8 bases. V lost 4 bases to trimming and J lost 1 base; unmatched junction nucleotides: 13. Germline V lookup: CDR1 SGHVS, CDR2 FNYEAQ. The CDR3 contains 18 residues.

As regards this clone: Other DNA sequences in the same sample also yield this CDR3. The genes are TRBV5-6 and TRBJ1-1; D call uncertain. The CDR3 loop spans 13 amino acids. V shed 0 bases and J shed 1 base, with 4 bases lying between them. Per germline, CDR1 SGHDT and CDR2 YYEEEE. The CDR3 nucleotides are TGTGCCAGCAGCTTGGGAGGGAACACTGAAGCTTTCTTT. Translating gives CASSLGGNTEAFF.

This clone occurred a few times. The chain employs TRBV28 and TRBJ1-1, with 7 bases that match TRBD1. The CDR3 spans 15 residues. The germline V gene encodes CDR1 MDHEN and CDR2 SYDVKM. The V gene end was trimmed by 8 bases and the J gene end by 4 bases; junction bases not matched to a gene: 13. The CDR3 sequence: CASSPPGQHRTEAFF. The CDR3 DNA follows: TGTGCCAGCTCACCACCGGGACAGCACCGCACTGAAGCTTTCTTT.

CDR3 DNA: TGCGCCAGCAGCCTTTGGGACAGCCGAAACACTGAAGCTTTCTTT. Protein product: CASSLWDSRNTEAFF. The chain employs TRBV4-1 and TRBJ1-1; 7 bases are a match to TRBD1. Per germline, CDR1 MGHRA and CDR2 YSYEKL. The CDR3 covers 15 residues. V lost 4 bases and J lost 2; bases outside the gene matches: 7.

The CDR3 here is CASSQHRAGQPQHF. The CDR3 coding sequence is TGCGCCAGCAGCCAACACAGGGCAGGGCAGCCCCAGCATTTT. This chain joins TRBV4-3 and TRBJ1-5, with a tentative D call TRBD1 (6 bases). V dropped 2 bases and J dropped 7 bases, with 12 bases sitting between them. Germline CDR1 and CDR2: LGHNA and YSLEER. This CDR3 is 14 amino acids long.

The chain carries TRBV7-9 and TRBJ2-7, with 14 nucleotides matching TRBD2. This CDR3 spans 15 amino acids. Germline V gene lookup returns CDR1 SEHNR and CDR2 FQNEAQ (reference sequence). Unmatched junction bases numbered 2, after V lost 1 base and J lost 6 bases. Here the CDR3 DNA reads TGTGCCAGCAGCTTAGTCGGACTAGCGGGAGGCGAGCAGTACTTC. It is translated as CASSLVGLAGGEQYF. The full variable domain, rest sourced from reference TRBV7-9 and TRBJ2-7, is DTGVSQNPRHKITKRGQNVTFRCDPISEHNRLYWYRQTLGQGPEFLTYFQNEAQLEKSRLLSDRFSAERPKGSFSTLEIQRTEQGDSAMYLCASSLVGLAGGEQYFGPGTRLTVT.